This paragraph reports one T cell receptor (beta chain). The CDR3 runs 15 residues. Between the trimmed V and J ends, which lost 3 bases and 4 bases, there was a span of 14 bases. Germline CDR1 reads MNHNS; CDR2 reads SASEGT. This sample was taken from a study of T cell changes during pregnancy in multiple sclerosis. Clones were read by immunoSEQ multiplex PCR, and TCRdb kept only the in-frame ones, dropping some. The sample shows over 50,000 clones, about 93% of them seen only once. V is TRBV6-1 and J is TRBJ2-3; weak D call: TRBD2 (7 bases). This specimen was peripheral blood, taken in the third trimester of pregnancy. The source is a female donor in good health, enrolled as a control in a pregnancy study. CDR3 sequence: CASSEQIGGADTQYF. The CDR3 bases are TGTGCCAGCAGTGAGCAAATAGGGGGGGCAGATACGCAGTATTTT.